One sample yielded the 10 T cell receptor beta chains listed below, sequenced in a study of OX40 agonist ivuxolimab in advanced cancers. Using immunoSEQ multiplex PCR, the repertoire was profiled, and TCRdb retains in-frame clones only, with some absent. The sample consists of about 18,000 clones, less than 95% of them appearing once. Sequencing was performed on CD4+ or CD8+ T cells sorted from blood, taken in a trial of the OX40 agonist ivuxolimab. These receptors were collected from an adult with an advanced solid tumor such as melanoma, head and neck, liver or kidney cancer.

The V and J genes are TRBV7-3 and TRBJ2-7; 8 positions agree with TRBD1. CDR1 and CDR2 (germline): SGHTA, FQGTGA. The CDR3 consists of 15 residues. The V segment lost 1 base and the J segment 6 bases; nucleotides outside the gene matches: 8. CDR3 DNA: TGTGCCAGCAGCTTAAGTCCCAGGGGGCTAGGCGAGCAGTACTTC. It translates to CASSLSPRGLGEQYF.

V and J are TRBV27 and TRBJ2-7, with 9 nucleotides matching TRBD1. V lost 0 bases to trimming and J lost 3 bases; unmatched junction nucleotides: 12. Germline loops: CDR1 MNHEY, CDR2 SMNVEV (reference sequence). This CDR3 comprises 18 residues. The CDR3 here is CASSLSMLSRDRVYEQYF. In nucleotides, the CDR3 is TGTGCCAGCAGTTTATCGATGCTTTCCCGGGACAGGGTCTACGAGCAGTACTTC.

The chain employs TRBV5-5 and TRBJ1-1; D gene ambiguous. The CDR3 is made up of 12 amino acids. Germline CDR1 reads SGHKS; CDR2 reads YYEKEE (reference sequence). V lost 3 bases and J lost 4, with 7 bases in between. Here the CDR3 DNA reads TGTGCCAGCAGCTACTTGGCCACTGAAGCTTTCTTT. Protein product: CASSYLATEAFF. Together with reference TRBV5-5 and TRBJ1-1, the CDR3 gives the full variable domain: DAGVTQSPTHLIKTRGQQVTLRCSPISGHKSVSWYQQVLGQGPQFIFQYYEKEERGRGNFPDRFSARQFPNYSSELNVNALLLGDSALYLCASSYLATEAFFGQGTRLTVV.

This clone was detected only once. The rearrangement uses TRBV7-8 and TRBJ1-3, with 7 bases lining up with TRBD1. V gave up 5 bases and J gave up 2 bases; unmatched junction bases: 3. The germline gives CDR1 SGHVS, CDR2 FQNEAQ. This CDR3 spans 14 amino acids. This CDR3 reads CASSITGAGNTIYF. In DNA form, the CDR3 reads TGTGCCAGCAGCATTACAGGGGCTGGAAACACCATATATTTT.

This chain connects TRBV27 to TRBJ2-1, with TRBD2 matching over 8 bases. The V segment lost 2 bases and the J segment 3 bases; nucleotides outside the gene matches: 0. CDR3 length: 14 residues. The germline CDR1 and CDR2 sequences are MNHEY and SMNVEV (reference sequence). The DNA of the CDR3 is TGTGCCAGCAGTTTAGGGACTAGCTACAATGAGCAGTTCTTC. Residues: CASSLGTSYNEQFF.

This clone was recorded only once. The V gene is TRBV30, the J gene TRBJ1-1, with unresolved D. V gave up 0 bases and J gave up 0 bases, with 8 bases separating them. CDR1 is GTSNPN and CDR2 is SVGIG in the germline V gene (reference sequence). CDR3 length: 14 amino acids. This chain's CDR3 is CAWSVGIMNTEAFF. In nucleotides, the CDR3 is TGTGCCTGGAGTGTGGGCATAATGAACACTGAAGCTTTCTTT.

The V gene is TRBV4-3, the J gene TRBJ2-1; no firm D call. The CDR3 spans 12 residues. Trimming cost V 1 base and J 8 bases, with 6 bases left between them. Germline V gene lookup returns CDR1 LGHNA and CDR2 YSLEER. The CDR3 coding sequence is TGCGCCAGCAGCCAAGGGGATTATGAGCAGTTCTTC. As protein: CASSQGDYEQFF.

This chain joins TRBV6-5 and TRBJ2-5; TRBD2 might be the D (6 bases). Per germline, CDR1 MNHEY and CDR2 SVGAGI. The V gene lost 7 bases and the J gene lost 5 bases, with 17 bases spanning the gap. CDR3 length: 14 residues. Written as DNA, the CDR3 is TGTGCCAGCACCGAACTAGCTTTTTCGGAGACCCAGTACTTC. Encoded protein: CASTELAFSETQYF.

This CDR3 reads CASSWQGARDTEAFF. The CDR3 DNA follows: TGTGCCAGCAGTTGGCAGGGGGCTAGGGACACTGAAGCTTTCTTT. V is TRBV6-5 and J is TRBJ1-1; 8 bases match TRBD1. This CDR3 has 15 residues. After removal of 4 bases from V and 3 bases from J, the junction contained 7 bases not matched to a gene. Germline CDR1 MNHEY, CDR2 SVGAGI.

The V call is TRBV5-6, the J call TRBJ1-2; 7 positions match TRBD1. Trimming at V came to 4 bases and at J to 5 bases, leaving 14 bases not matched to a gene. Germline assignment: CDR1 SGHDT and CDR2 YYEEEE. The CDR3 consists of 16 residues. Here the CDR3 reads CASSLAGTRDRYGYTF. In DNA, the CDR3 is TGTGCCAGCAGCCTGGCCGGGACCCGGGACAGATATGGCTACACCTTC.